This entry lists 7 T cell receptor beta chains sequenced from one sample in a study of blood T cell repertoires in COVID-19. The protocol was immunoSEQ multiplex PCR, while the TCRdb copy is restricted to in-frame clones and leaves out a portion. The sample yields about 350,000 clones, about 90% seen once. The sequencing input was PBMCs or T cells enriched from blood (not recorded which). The receptors were sampled from a woman aged 30 to 39 who had recovered from COVID-19.

The V and J genes are TRBV30 and TRBJ1-2, with a weak D call TRBD1 (5 bases). This CDR3 spans 13 amino acids. Germline CDR1 is GTSNPN and CDR2 is SVGIG (reference sequence). Between the trimmed V and J ends, which lost 1 base and 3 bases, there was a span of 9 bases. The CDR3 DNA sequence: TGTGCCTGGAGTGACCGGGGGTACTATGGCTACACCTTC. This translates into CAWSDRGYYGYTF.

The chain joins TRBV9 to TRBJ2-6; tentative D call: TRBD2 (5 bases). Trimming shortened V by 0 bases and J by 0 bases, and 19 bases separated the two germline ends. Germline V gene sequence: CDR1 SGDLS, CDR2 YYNGEE. This CDR3 contains 20 residues. DNA for the CDR3: TGTGCCAGCAGCGTAGCTACTAGGATGGCGGACGACTCTGGGGCCAACGTCCTGACTTTC. It is translated as CASSVATRMADDSGANVLTF. Combining the CDR3 with reference TRBV9 and TRBJ2-6 gives the whole variable domain DSGVTQTPKHLITATGQRVTLRCSPRSGDLSVYWYQQSLDQGLQFLIQYYNGEERAKGNILERFSAQQFPDLHSELNLSSLELGDSALYFCASSVATRMADDSGANVLTFGAGSRLTVL.

The gene calls are TRBV23-1 and TRBJ1-5; D not resolved. TRBV23-1 is reported as an ORF; its role is uncertain. V was cut by 0 bases and J by 0 bases, with 18 bases left in between. CDR3 length: 19 residues. The CDR3 is CASSQSISRGGYSNQPQHF. In DNA, the CDR3 is TGCGCCAGCAGTCAATCTATATCACGGGGAGGCTATAGCAATCAGCCCCAGCATTTT.

The CDR3 DNA is TGTGCCTGGAGGGAGTCCTATAATTCACCCCTCCACTTT. Translation gives CAWRESYNSPLHF. The chain couples TRBV28 to TRBJ1-6, with D unclear. V was pared by 11 bases and J by 1 base, with 9 bases between. The germline CDR1 and CDR2 sequences are MDHEN and SYDVKM. The CDR3 contains 13 residues.

The gene calls are TRBV10-3 and TRBJ2-5; TRBD1 matches at 9 bases. Germline values: CDR1 ENHRY, CDR2 SYGVKD. The junction had 10 bases not matched to a gene; V was cut back by 2 bases and J by 3 bases. This CDR3 contains 17 residues. CDR3 in amino acids: CAISEIGTGMVKETQYF. In nucleotides, the CDR3 is TGTGCCATCAGTGAGATCGGGACAGGGATGGTTAAAGAGACCCAGTACTTC.

The chain carries TRBV28 and TRBJ2-3; the D gene is possibly TRBD2 (6 bases). The germline V gene has CDR1 MDHEN and CDR2 SYDVKM. The CDR3 covers 16 residues. Trimming stripped 5 bases from V and 0 bases from J, with 15 bases between. This CDR3 reads CASSLRVAASTDTQYF. For the CDR3, the DNA is TGTGCCAGCAGTCTCCGGGTAGCGGCGAGCACAGATACGCAGTATTTT.

The V and J genes are TRBV4-3 and TRBJ2-7; TRBD1 might be the D (6 bases). The CDR3 contains 16 residues. V gave up 5 bases and J gave up 2 bases, with 19 bases separating them. CDR1 and CDR2 (germline): LGHNA, YSLEER. The CDR3 DNA follows: TGCGCCAGCAGCACGTCAGTAGGACAGAACACCTACGAGCAGTACTTC. This encodes CASSTSVGQNTYEQYF.